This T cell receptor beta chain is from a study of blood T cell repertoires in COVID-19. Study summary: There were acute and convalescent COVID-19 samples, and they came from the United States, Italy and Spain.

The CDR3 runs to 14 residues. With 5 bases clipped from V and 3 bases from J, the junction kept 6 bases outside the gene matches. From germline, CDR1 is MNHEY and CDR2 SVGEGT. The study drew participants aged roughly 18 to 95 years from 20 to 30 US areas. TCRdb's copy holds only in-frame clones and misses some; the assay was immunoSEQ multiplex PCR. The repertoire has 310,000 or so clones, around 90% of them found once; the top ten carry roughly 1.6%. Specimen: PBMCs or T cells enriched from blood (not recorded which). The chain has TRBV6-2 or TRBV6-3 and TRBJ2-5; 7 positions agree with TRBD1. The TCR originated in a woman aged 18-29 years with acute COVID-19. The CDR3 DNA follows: TGTGCCAGCAGTCCCACCACAGGGGAAGAGACCCAGTACTTC. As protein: CASSPTTGEETQYF.